This is a list of T cell receptor beta chains from one sample in a study of shared clonotypes between healthy human individuals. Sequencing used immunoSEQ multiplex PCR; TCRdb keeps in-frame clones, though not all of them. The repertoire holds 500,000 to 650,000 clones, with 70% to 80% as singletons. Sequenced: PBMCs. These receptors all come from a woman between 40 and 55 years old in good health. Some clones in this sample may be carry-over from other donors' samples. The CDR3 runs from the conserved cysteine through the conserved F or W. Fields, in order: CDR3 protein, CDR3 DNA, clone size, J gene, V gene, D gene. A D gene is named only where the DNA matches it firmly. Clone size is given for some rows only: seen once, a few or many times, or a class if the clone is expanded.

CDR3aa: CAWSPGPIPGYTF; CDR3nt: TGTGCCTGGAGCCCCGGACCCATCCCGGGCTACACCTTC; abundance: NA; j_gene: TRBJ1-2; v_gene: TRBV30; d_gene: NA
CDR3aa: CASSFDRGNEKLFF; CDR3nt: TGTGCCAGCAGCTTCGACCGTGGCAATGAAAAACTGTTTTTT; abundance: once; j_gene: TRBJ1-4; v_gene: TRBV2; d_gene: NA
CDR3aa: CASSDSNTEAFF; CDR3nt: TGTGCCAGCAGTGACAGTAACACTGAAGCTTTCTTT; abundance: NA; j_gene: TRBJ1-1; v_gene: TRBV27; d_gene: NA
CDR3aa: CASSLVFSVYEQYF; CDR3nt: TGTGCCAGCAGCTTAGTGTTTTCAGTCTACGAGCAGTACTTC; abundance: NA; j_gene: TRBJ2-7; v_gene: TRBV11-2; d_gene: NA
CDR3aa: CASSQQGANTGELFF; CDR3nt: TGTGCCAGCAGCCAACAGGGGGCGAACACCGGGGAGCTGTTTTTT; abundance: NA; j_gene: TRBJ2-2; v_gene: TRBV7-8; d_gene: TRBD1
CDR3aa: CASSLARSSYNEQFF; CDR3nt: TGTGCCAGCAGCTTAGCCAGGAGCTCCTACAATGAGCAGTTCTTC; abundance: NA; j_gene: TRBJ2-1; v_gene: TRBV7-8; d_gene: NA
CDR3aa: CASSELGYGYTF; CDR3nt: TGTGCCAGCAGTGAACTAGGGTATGGCTACACCTTC; abundance: many; j_gene: TRBJ1-2; v_gene: TRBV6-1; d_gene: NA
CDR3aa: CSVPTQGGNTEAFF; CDR3nt: TGCAGCGTCCCCACTCAGGGTGGGAACACTGAAGCTTTCTTT; abundance: NA; j_gene: TRBJ1-1; v_gene: TRBV29-1; d_gene: NA
CDR3aa: CASRIDRGRRDEKLFF; CDR3nt: TGTGCCAGCAGAATCGACAGGGGTCGGAGGGACGAAAAACTGTTTTTT; abundance: NA; j_gene: TRBJ1-4; v_gene: TRBV28; d_gene: TRBD1
CDR3aa: CASSSRDNGELFF; CDR3nt: TGCGCCAGCAGCTCTCGGGACAATGGGGAGCTGTTTTTT; abundance: NA; j_gene: TRBJ2-2; v_gene: TRBV5-1; d_gene: NA
CDR3aa: CASSPGVRGRAEAFF; CDR3nt: TGTGCCAGCTCACCTGGAGTGAGGGGGAGAGCTGAAGCTTTCTTT; abundance: few; j_gene: TRBJ1-1; v_gene: TRBV18; d_gene: NA
CDR3aa: CASSLGLADEQFF; CDR3nt: TGCGCCAGCAGCTTGGGACTAGCGGATGAGCAGTTCTTC; abundance: NA; j_gene: TRBJ2-1; v_gene: TRBV5-1; d_gene: TRBD2
CDR3aa: CASSPGLAGVSGELFF; CDR3nt: TGTGCCAGCAGTCCGGGACTAGCGGGAGTGTCTGGGGAGCTGTTTTTT; abundance: NA; j_gene: TRBJ2-2; v_gene: TRBV28; d_gene: TRBD2
CDR3aa: CASSLNLGTYEQYF; CDR3nt: TGCGCCAGCAGCTTGAACTTAGGGACCTACGAGCAGTACTTC; abundance: NA; j_gene: TRBJ2-7; v_gene: TRBV5-1; d_gene: NA
CDR3aa: CASSLGGDRSYGYTF; CDR3nt: TGTGCCAGCAGCTTAGGCGGGGACAGGAGCTATGGCTACACCTTC; abundance: once; j_gene: TRBJ1-2; v_gene: TRBV7-2; d_gene: TRBD1
CDR3aa: CASSLGRFARPINEQFF; CDR3nt: TGTGCCAGCAGTTTAGGGAGGTTCGCCCGACCCATAAATGAGCAGTTCTTC; abundance: NA; j_gene: TRBJ2-1; v_gene: TRBV28; d_gene: NA
CDR3aa: CASSSVPSGSGDEQFF; CDR3nt: TGTGCCAGCAGTTCCGTCCCTAGCGGGAGTGGCGATGAGCAGTTCTTC; abundance: NA; j_gene: TRBJ2-1; v_gene: TRBV28; d_gene: TRBD2
CDR3aa: CASSFGGIKETQYF; CDR3nt: TGCGCCAGCAGCTTTGGGGGTATTAAAGAGACCCAGTACTTC; abundance: NA; j_gene: TRBJ2-5; v_gene: TRBV5-1; d_gene: NA
CDR3aa: CASSPVQNTGELFF; CDR3nt: TGTGCCAGCAGCCCGGTACAGAACACCGGGGAGCTGTTTTTT; abundance: NA; j_gene: TRBJ2-2; v_gene: TRBV7-8; d_gene: NA
CDR3aa: CASSLGLASGELLF; CDR3nt: TGTGCCAGCAGTCTCGGACTGGCCTCCGGGGAGCTGCTTTTT; abundance: NA; j_gene: TRBJ2-2; v_gene: TRBV6-4; d_gene: NA
CDR3aa: CASSVAGGRGGEQFF; CDR3nt: TGTGCCAGCAGCGTAGCGGGAGGGCGGGGTGGTGAGCAGTTCTTC; abundance: NA; j_gene: TRBJ2-1; v_gene: TRBV9; d_gene: TRBD2
CDR3aa: CASSEGYNEQFF; CDR3nt: TGTGCCAGCAGTGAAGGGTACAATGAGCAGTTCTTC; abundance: NA; j_gene: TRBJ2-1; v_gene: TRBV2; d_gene: NA
CDR3aa: CASSLGTGGDGYTF; CDR3nt: TGTGCCAGCAGTCTTGGGACAGGGGGAGATGGCTACACCTTC; abundance: few; j_gene: TRBJ1-2; v_gene: TRBV28; d_gene: TRBD1
CDR3aa: CASSPTGTPEVDTQYF; CDR3nt: TGTGCCAGCTCACCCACCGGGACCCCGGAGGTGGATACGCAGTATTTT; abundance: few; j_gene: TRBJ2-3; v_gene: TRBV18; d_gene: NA
CDR3aa: CASSLRVGSSYEQYF; CDR3nt: TGTGCCAGCAGCCTACGCGTCGGAAGCTCCTACGAGCAGTACTTC; abundance: NA; j_gene: TRBJ2-7; v_gene: TRBV14; d_gene: NA
CDR3aa: CASSLDAAMYQETQYF; CDR3nt: TGTGCCAGCAGCTTGGACGCGGCCATGTACCAAGAGACCCAGTACTTC; abundance: once; j_gene: TRBJ2-5; v_gene: TRBV5-5; d_gene: NA
CDR3aa: CASRNGQGSYEQYF; CDR3nt: TGTGCCAGCAGAAATGGACAGGGCTCCTACGAGCAGTACTTC; abundance: few; j_gene: TRBJ2-7; v_gene: TRBV6-6; d_gene: TRBD1
CDR3aa: CASSYRAYSYNEQFF; CDR3nt: TGTGCCAGCAGTTACAGGGCTTACTCCTACAATGAGCAGTTCTTC; abundance: NA; j_gene: TRBJ2-1; v_gene: TRBV27; d_gene: NA
CDR3aa: CASSYGTANEQYF; CDR3nt: TGTGCCAGCAGTTACGGTACAGCGAACGAGCAGTACTTC; abundance: NA; j_gene: TRBJ2-7; v_gene: TRBV6-5; d_gene: NA
CDR3aa: CASSSPASDSGNTIYF; CDR3nt: TGTGCCAGCAGCTCGCCAGCCTCCGACTCTGGAAACACCATATATTTT; abundance: NA; j_gene: TRBJ1-3; v_gene: TRBV5-6; d_gene: NA
CDR3aa: CASSIVSPTNTGELFF; CDR3nt: TGTGCCAGTAGTATTGTGAGTCCGACGAACACCGGGGAGCTGTTTTTT; abundance: NA; j_gene: TRBJ2-2; v_gene: TRBV19; d_gene: NA
CDR3aa: CASSQVESNEKLFF; CDR3nt: TGCGCCAGCAGCCAAGTTGAGAGTAATGAAAAACTGTTTTTT; abundance: NA; j_gene: TRBJ1-4; v_gene: TRBV4-1; d_gene: NA
CDR3aa: CASSPGLFHNEQFF; CDR3nt: TGTGCCAGCAGCCCAGGACTCTTCCACAATGAGCAGTTCTTC; abundance: NA; j_gene: TRBJ2-1; v_gene: TRBV2; d_gene: NA
CDR3aa: CASSLAGGYGTDNQPQHF; CDR3nt: TGTGCCAGCAGCTTAGCCGGCGGATACGGGACAGACAATCAGCCCCAGCATTTT; abundance: NA; j_gene: TRBJ1-5; v_gene: TRBV7-8; d_gene: TRBD1
CDR3aa: CAWSVFGGDEQYF; CDR3nt: TGTGCCTGGAGTGTATTCGGTGGAGACGAGCAGTACTTC; abundance: NA; j_gene: TRBJ2-7; v_gene: TRBV30; d_gene: NA
CDR3aa: CASSLGGSVRVDTEAFF; CDR3nt: TGCGCCAGCAGCTTGGGCGGAAGCGTCAGGGTAGATACTGAAGCTTTCTTT; abundance: NA; j_gene: TRBJ1-1; v_gene: TRBV5-1; d_gene: NA
CDR3aa: CASSQTDSHEQYF; CDR3nt: TGCGCCAGCAGCCAAACGGACAGTCACGAGCAGTACTTC; abundance: NA; j_gene: TRBJ2-7; v_gene: TRBV4-3; d_gene: NA
CDR3aa: CASSLTGIGSYEQYF; CDR3nt: TGTGCCAGCAGTTTGACAGGGATTGGCTCCTACGAGCAGTACTTC; abundance: NA; j_gene: TRBJ2-7; v_gene: TRBV28; d_gene: TRBD1
CDR3aa: CASSVGRGTEAFF; CDR3nt: TGTGCCAGCAGCGTAGGAAGAGGCACTGAAGCTTTCTTT; abundance: many; j_gene: TRBJ1-1; v_gene: TRBV9; d_gene: NA
CDR3aa: CATSRDPAYEQYF; CDR3nt: TGTGCCACCAGCAGAGATCCGGCCTACGAGCAGTACTTC; abundance: NA; j_gene: TRBJ2-7; v_gene: TRBV15; d_gene: NA
CDR3aa: CASSLGWGQRGDADTQYF; CDR3nt: TGTGCCAGCAGTTTAGGTTGGGGACAGAGGGGGGATGCAGATACGCAGTATTTT; abundance: NA; j_gene: TRBJ2-3; v_gene: TRBV28; d_gene: NA
CDR3aa: CASSLRPGETQYF; CDR3nt: TGTGCCAGCAGCTTAAGGCCGGGCGAGACCCAGTACTTC; abundance: NA; j_gene: TRBJ2-5; v_gene: TRBV7-3; d_gene: NA
CDR3aa: CASSEILQASGRGGNEQFF; CDR3nt: TGTGCCAGCAGTGAAATTTTACAGGCTAGCGGGAGGGGTGGCAATGAGCAGTTCTTC; abundance: NA; j_gene: TRBJ2-1; v_gene: TRBV6-1; d_gene: TRBD2
CDR3aa: CASSPPDRFQETQYF; CDR3nt: TGTGCCAGCTCACCACCGGACAGATTCCAAGAGACCCAGTACTTC; abundance: NA; j_gene: TRBJ2-5; v_gene: TRBV18; d_gene: NA
CDR3aa: CATSRPSGTGDSNQPQHF; CDR3nt: TGTGCCACCAGCAGACCCTCCGGGACAGGGGACAGCAATCAGCCCCAGCATTTT; abundance: NA; j_gene: TRBJ1-5; v_gene: TRBV15; d_gene: TRBD1
CDR3aa: CASSPPGRETQYF; CDR3nt: TGTGCCAGCAGCCCCCCGGGGAGAGAGACCCAGTACTTC; abundance: once; j_gene: TRBJ2-5; v_gene: TRBV28; d_gene: NA
CDR3aa: CASSLIAGAYNEQFF; CDR3nt: TGTGCCAGCAGTTTAATAGCGGGAGCATACAATGAGCAGTTCTTC; abundance: once; j_gene: TRBJ2-1; v_gene: TRBV6-1; d_gene: TRBD2
CDR3aa: CASSLGSASSYEQYF; CDR3nt: TGCGCCAGCAGCTTGGGGTCAGCAAGCTCCTACGAGCAGTACTTC; abundance: NA; j_gene: TRBJ2-7; v_gene: TRBV5-1; d_gene: NA
CDR3aa: CASRDAGTEYGYTF; CDR3nt: TGTGCCAGTAGGGACGCCGGGACGGAGTATGGCTACACCTTC; abundance: NA; j_gene: TRBJ1-2; v_gene: TRBV19; d_gene: NA
CDR3aa: CATFTGGSYEQYF; CDR3nt: TGTGCCACCTTCACCGGCGGCTCCTACGAGCAGTACTTC; abundance: once; j_gene: TRBJ2-7; v_gene: TRBV6-1; d_gene: NA
CDR3aa: CASSEKAEGNVQYF; CDR3nt: TGTGCCAGCAGTGAAAAGGCGGAGGGAAACGTTCAGTACTTC; abundance: many; j_gene: TRBJ2-4; v_gene: TRBV6-1; d_gene: NA
CDR3aa: CASRRDRSKYNEQFF; CDR3nt: TGTGCCAGCAGGAGGGACAGGAGCAAATACAATGAGCAGTTCTTC; abundance: NA; j_gene: TRBJ2-1; v_gene: TRBV28; d_gene: TRBD1
CDR3aa: CASSLGGHADTQYF; CDR3nt: TGTGCCAGCAGCTTAGGGGGGCACGCAGATACGCAGTATTTT; abundance: few; j_gene: TRBJ2-3; v_gene: TRBV7-6; d_gene: NA
CDR3aa: CASSPKQGTEETEAFF; CDR3nt: TGTGCCAGCTCACCTAAACAGGGGACGGAGGAGACTGAAGCTTTCTTT; abundance: NA; j_gene: TRBJ1-1; v_gene: TRBV18; d_gene: TRBD1
CDR3aa: CASTLKVEVDIQYF; CDR3nt: TGTGCCAGCACCCTTAAAGTTGAGGTAGACATTCAGTACTTC; abundance: NA; j_gene: TRBJ2-4; v_gene: TRBV6-6; d_gene: NA